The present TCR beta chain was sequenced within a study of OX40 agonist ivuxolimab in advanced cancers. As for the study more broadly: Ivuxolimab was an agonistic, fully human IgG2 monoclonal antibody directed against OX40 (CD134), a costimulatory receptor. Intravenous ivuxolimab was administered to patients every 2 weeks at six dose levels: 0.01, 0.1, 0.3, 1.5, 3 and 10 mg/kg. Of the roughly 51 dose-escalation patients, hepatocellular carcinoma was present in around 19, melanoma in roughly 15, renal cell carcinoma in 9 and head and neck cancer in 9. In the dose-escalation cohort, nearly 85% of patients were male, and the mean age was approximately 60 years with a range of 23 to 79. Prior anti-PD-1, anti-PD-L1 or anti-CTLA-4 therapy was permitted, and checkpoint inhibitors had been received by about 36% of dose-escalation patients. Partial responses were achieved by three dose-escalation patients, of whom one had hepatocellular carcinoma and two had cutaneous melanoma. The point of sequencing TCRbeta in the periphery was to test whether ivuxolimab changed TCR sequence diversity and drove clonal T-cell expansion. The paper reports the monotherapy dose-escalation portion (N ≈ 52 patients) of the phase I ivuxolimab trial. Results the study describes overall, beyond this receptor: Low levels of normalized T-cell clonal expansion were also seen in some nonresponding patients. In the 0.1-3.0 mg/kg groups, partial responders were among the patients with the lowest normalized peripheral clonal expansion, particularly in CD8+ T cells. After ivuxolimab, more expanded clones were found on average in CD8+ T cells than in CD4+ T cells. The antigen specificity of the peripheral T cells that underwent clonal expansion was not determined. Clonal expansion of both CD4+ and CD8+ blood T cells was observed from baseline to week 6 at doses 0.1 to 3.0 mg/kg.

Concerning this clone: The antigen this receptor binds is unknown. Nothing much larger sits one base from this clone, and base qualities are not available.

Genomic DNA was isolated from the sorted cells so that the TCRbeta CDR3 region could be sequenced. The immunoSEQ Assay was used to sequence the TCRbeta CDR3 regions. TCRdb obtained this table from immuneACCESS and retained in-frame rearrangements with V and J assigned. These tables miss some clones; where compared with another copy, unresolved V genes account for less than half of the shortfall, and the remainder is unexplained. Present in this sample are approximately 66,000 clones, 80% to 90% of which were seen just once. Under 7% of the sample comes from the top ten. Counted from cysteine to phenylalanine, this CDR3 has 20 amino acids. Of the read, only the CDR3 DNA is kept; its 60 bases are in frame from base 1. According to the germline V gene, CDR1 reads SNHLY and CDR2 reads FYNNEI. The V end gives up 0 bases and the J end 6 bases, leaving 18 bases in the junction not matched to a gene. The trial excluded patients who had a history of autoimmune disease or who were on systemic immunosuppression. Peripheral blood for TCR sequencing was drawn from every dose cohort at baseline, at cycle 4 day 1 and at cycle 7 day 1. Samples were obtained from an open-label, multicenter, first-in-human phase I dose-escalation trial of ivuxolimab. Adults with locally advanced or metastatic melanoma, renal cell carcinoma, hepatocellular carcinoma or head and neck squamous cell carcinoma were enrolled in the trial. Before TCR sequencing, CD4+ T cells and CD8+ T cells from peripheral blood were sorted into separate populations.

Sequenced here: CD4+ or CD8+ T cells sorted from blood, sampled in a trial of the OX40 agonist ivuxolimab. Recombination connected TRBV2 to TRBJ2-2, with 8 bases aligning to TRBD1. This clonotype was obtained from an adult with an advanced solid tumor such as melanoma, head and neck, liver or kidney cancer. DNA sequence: TGTGCCAGCAGTGAAGCGGTCCCACGACAAAGACAGGGGAAGGCCGGGGAGCTGTTTTTT. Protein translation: CASSEAVPRQRQGKAGELFF.